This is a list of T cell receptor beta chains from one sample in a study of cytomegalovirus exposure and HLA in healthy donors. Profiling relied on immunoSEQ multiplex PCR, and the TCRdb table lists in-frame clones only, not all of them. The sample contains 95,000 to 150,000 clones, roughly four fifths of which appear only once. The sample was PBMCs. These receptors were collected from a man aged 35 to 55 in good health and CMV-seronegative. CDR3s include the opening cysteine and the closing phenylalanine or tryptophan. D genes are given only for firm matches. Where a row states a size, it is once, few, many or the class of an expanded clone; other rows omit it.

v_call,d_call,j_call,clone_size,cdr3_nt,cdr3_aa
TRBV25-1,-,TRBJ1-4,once,TGTGCCAGCAGTCATAACTCGGGGGCAACTAATGAAAAACTGTTTTTT,CASSHNSGATNEKLFF
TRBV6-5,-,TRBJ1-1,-,TGTGCCAGCAGTTACTTGAGGGGACATCCAGCTTTCTTT,CASSYLRGHPAFF
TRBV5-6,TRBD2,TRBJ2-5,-,TGTGCCAGCAGCATAGCGGGGATCCAAGAGACCCAGTACTTC,CASSIAGIQETQYF
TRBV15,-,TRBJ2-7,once,TGTGCCACCAGCAGAACACCGGGATGGCCCGATTACGAGCAGTACTTC,CATSRTPGWPDYEQYF
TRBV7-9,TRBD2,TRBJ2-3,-,TGTGCCAGCAGCTTAGTTAGCGGGAGCGCAGATACGCAGTATTTT,CASSLVSGSADTQYF
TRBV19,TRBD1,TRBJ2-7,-,TGTGCCAGTAGAACCGGGACAGGGGTTTCCGAGCAGTACTTC,CASRTGTGVSEQYF
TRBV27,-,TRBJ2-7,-,TGTGCCAGCAGTTTATCGTGGGCCAGCTCCTACGAGCAGTACTTC,CASSLSWASSYEQYF
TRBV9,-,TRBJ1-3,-,TGTGCCAGCAGCGGGGGAAACAGGGCTGGAAACACCATATATTTT,CASSGGNRAGNTIYF
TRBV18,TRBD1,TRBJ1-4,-,TGTGCCAGCTCCCGGGACAGGGGTCCTGAAAAACTGTTTTTT,CASSRDRGPEKLFF
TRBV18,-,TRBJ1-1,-,TGTGCCGCTCACCGTGCGGGGGGACCTATGAACACTGAAGCTTTCTTT,CAAHRAGGPMNTEAFF
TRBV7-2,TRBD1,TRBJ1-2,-,TGTGCCAGCAGCCCCTTACCGACAGGGAACTATGGCTACACCTTC,CASSPLPTGNYGYTF
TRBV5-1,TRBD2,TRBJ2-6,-,TGCGCCAGCAGCCGGGAGGGGAGCGGGGCCAACGGCCTGACTTTC,CASSREGSGANGLTF
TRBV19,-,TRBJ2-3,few,TGTGCCAGTAGTTCGTCGACAGTGCCAGATACGCAGTATTTT,CASSSSTVPDTQYF
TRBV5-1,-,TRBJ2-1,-,TGCGCCAGCAGCTTGGTTAGCGGAAATGAGCAGTTCTTC,CASSLVSGNEQFF
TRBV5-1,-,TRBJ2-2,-,TGCGCCAGCAGCCAGGGACAAACCGGGGAGCTGTTTTTT,CASSQGQTGELFF
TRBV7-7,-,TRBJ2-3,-,TGTGCTAGCAGCTTAGGGGGGCCCTGGGATACGCAGTATTTT,CASSLGGPWDTQYF
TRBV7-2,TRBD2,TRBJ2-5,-,TGTGCCAGCAGGACCTCACTAGCGGGAGGTATCGAGACCCAGTACTTC,CASRTSLAGGIETQYF
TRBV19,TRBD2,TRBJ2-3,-,TGTGCCAGTAGTGTTAGCGGGAGCGGCCCAGATACGCAGTATTTT,CASSVSGSGPDTQYF
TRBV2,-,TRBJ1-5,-,TGTGCCAGCAGGACTAGGGACGTTAGCAATCAGCCCCAGCATTTT,CASRTRDVSNQPQHF
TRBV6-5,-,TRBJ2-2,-,TGTGCCAGCAGTTACTCGAGGGACGGGGAGCTGTTTTTT,CASSYSRDGELFF
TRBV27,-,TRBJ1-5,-,TGTGCCAGCAGTTTATGGGGGGACCAGCCCCAGCATTTT,CASSLWGDQPQHF
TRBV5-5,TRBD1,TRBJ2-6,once,TGTGCCAGCAGAGGGGGCGGCGGGGCCAACGTCCTGACTTTC,CASRGGGGANVLTF
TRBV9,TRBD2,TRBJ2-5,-,TGTGCCAGCAGCCCGGGAGGGGAGGAGGAAGAGACCCAGTACTTC,CASSPGGEEEETQYF
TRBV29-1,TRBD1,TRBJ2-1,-,TGCAGCGTTGAAGATCCGCGGACAGGAGAAGACAATGAGCAGTTCTTC,CSVEDPRTGEDNEQFF
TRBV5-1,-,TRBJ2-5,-,TGCGCCAGCAGTCCTCTGAAGGGGCAAGAGACCCAGTACTTC,CASSPLKGQETQYF
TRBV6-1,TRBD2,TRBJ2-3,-,TGTGCCAGCAGCTCGATAGCGGGAGGAGCAGATACGCAGTATTTT,CASSSIAGGADTQYF
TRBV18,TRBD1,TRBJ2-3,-,TGTGCCAGCTCACGAGACATAATGGGGACAGGTTACACAGATACGCAGTATTTT,CASSRDIMGTGYTDTQYF
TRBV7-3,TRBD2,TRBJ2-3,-,TGTGCCAGCAGCGCGGGACTAGCGGGAACAGATACGCAGTATTTT,CASSAGLAGTDTQYF
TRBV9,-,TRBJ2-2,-,TGTGCCAGCAGCGTCGGAAGCGAGGGTACCGGGGAGCTGTTTTTT,CASSVGSEGTGELFF
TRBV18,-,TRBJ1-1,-,TGTGCCAGCTCCAACGCAGGATCAATGAACACTGAAGCTTTCTTT,CASSNAGSMNTEAFF
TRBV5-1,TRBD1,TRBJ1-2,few,TGCGCCAGCAGCTTAACCGGGACAGGGAGGGGAGGCACCTTC,CASSLTGTGRGGTF
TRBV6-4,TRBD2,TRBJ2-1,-,TGTGCCAGCAAGCGGGAAGACCAGAGCTCCTACAATGAGCAGTTCTTC,CASKREDQSSYNEQFF
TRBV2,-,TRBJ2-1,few,TGTGCCAGTCCGCCAGGGTCGTACTCCTACAATGAGCAGTTCTTC,CASPPGSYSYNEQFF
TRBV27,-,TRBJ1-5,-,TGTGCCAGCAGTTTATCGAACAACCACAATCAGCCCCAGCATTTT,CASSLSNNHNQPQHF
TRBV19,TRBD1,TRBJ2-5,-,TGTGCCAGTAGAAGGACAGGGGGACAAGAGACCCAGTACTTC,CASRRTGGQETQYF
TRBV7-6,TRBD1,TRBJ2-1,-,TGTGCCAGCAGCTCGGGACAGGGGACCAATGAGCAGTTCTTC,CASSSGQGTNEQFF
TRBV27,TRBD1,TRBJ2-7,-,TGTGCCAGCAGTTTGGACAGGGGGCGCGGGTACGAGCAGTACTTC,CASSLDRGRGYEQYF
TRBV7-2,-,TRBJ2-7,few,TGTGCCAGCAGCTCGAGTCTGAGTTACGAGCAGTACTTC,CASSSSLSYEQYF
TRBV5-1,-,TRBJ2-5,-,TGCGCCAGCGGGACATCAGGGACGGACCAAGAGACCCAGTACTTC,CASGTSGTDQETQYF
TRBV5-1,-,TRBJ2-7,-,TGCGCCAGCAGCTTGGCCCCCCGAACTTACGAGCAGTACTTC,CASSLAPRTYEQYF
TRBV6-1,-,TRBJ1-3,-,TGTGCCAGCAGTGAACAGGTTCCACAGAAAAACTCTGGAAACACCATATATTTT,CASSEQVPQKNSGNTIYF
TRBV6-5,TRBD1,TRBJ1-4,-,TGTGCCAGCAGGCGTCAGGGGGGAAATGAAAAACTGTTTTTT,CASRRQGGNEKLFF
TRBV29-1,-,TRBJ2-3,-,TGCAGCGTTGATGGCGGGTCTCAACCCCCTCTTGTTACGCAGTATTTT,CSVDGGSQPPLVTQYF
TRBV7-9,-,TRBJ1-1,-,TGTTCCAGCAGCTTAAGCTCCACTGAAGCTTTCTTT,CSSSLSSTEAFF